This T cell receptor beta chain appears in the sequencing data of a study of cytomegalovirus exposure and HLA in healthy donors (dated by TCRdb to about 2017). Background on the whole study: An earlier analysis of some 500 of the donors reported 250 to 350 Gb of sequence data and about 100 million unique TCR beta sequences from approximately 180 million T cells. Roughly 320 gigabases of sequencing data and tens of millions of unique TCR sequences made up an early release that covered several hundred HLA-typed donors. Among under 450 genotyped donors of the cohort, an average of about 240,000 unique TCR beta nucleotide sequences were sequenced per donor, roughly 20% of them non-productive. Besides the first cohort of 666 subjects, a separate validation cohort made up of over 95 different subjects was used. An earlier analysis of 500 to 650 of the donors applied high-throughput TCR beta sequencing to assess whether each TCR beta V gene segment acted as functional or pseudogenic. The T cell repertoires of some 670 subjects were profiled by immunosequencing and related to cytomegalovirus serostatus. All discovery cohort repertoires had been generated on a single sequencing platform. Alongside the repertoire data, information on donor age, sex, ethnicity and CMV serostatus was compiled. In a later analysis, previously published TCR beta repertoires from about 640 donors were re-analyzed and high-resolution HLA genotyping was added so that TCR occurrence patterns could be studied. Typing coverage differed by locus: A, B, C, DRB1 and DQB1 were typed in roughly 629-640 donors, DQA1 in about 550, DPA1 in approximately 610, and DPB1 in 450 to 480. Rather than drawing on any new phenotypic data, the later analysis identified candidate immune exposures from TCR beta sequences and the way those sequences occurred across donors. Among the approximately 420 genotyped donors, approximately 77% belonged to the genetic ancestry cluster associated with self-reported Caucasian donors. Roughly five DR-DQ haplotypes were handled as single units for association and clustering, since linkage in the cohort was strong. Genome-wide SNP genotypes for about 65% of the 666 donors were used in a later genetic analysis, which treated that subset as a discovery cohort. High-throughput TCR immunosequencing, statistical association of individual TCRs with disease status, and machine learning were combined to predict cytomegalovirus infection status. HLA typing included class I and class II loci at four-digit resolution. The aim of the study was to test whether cataloging public T cell receptors could identify signatures of past pathogen exposure. The paper's findings and limits, for the study overall: In a later genetic analysis, a missense DCLRE1C variant was associated with V-gene and J-gene trimming of TCR beta chains, and the association was replicated in an independent cohort. While some public TCRs were present in many individuals, most TCR sequences turned up only very rarely across donors. The classifier was reported to diagnose cytomegalovirus status with high specificity and sensitivity in both the original and validation cohorts. Some IMGT-functional V segments, including TRBV6-2 and TRBV6-3, could not be told apart with the 87-base-pair reads, so those segments were excluded. Because some donors lacked HLA typing at each locus, the association tests relied only on the typed subset. In an earlier analysis of 450 to 750 of the donors, most TCR beta V segments appeared in productive rearrangements about 87% or about 30% of the time, broadly matching IMGT annotations. According to the authors, the approach could potentially be generalized to other disease states and immunological phenotypes. A later analysis reported that several top co-occurrence clusters appeared linked to parvovirus B19, influenza, CMV and Epstein-Barr virus. A later analysis found that HLA-associated TCR beta chains were more clonally expanded and had lower generation probabilities than equally common non-associated chains. Most CMV-associated TCR beta chains appeared to be HLA-restricted in a later analysis, and the HLA associations seemed to be driven largely by CMV exposure. Assigning TCR associations to individual alleles was difficult when HLA alleles, especially DR and DQ, strongly co-occurred. Linkage disequilibrium might explain the correlated functional status among segregating V segments, but an unknown experimental factor could not be ruled out. In a later analysis, the rate of TCR association differed among HLA loci, with DRB1 alleles having the most associated TCRs and HLA-C alleles having the fewest. CMV serostatus was the only immune exposure information available for the cohort. A later genetic analysis reported fewer N-insertions in productive TCRs among donors in an Asian-associated ancestry cluster than the roughly 620-donor mean. Three of the identified cytomegalovirus-associated TCR beta chains were confirmed in vitro to be specific for cytomegalovirus antigens. Presence/absence analyses assumed roughly uniform sequencing depth across donors, an assumption that may not hold. A further reported finding was that TCR beta sequences accurately predicted the HLA-A and HLA-B alleles for most subjects in the first cohort. In the study, 150 to 200 TCR beta chains were listed as associated with cytomegalovirus. A group of highly shared sequence variants was considered likely to be a technical artifact of the sequencing pipeline. Some 15 rarely observed V segments, including chromosome 9 orphons, were excluded from the earlier analysis of a few hundred of the donors because counts were too low. This cohort had only TCR beta chains sequenced, and the lack of alpha or paired-chain data limited which features could be detected. Specific HLA alleles were associated with more than 15,000 TCR beta sequences at a false discovery rate of 0.05 in a later analysis.

On this clone: Its cognate antigen has yet to be identified. Base-call qualities are not available, and no considerably larger clone is one nucleotide away. This specimen includes other DNA sequences encoding the same CDR3.

The cohort was made up of approximately 700 healthy bone marrow donors. Cohort members were all nominally healthy when sampled, although unrecorded immune exposures were likely present. The donor tested CMV seropositive, placing the donor among the roughly 270 seropositive members of the cohort. Every donor gave a peripheral blood sample, and the peripheral blood mononuclear cells from that sample were used for TCR beta sequencing. The Qiagen DNeasy Blood Extraction Kit was used to extract genomic DNA from the blood cell samples. The CDR3, from cysteine to phenylalanine, totals 12 residues. Only the CDR3 part of the read is kept: 36 bases, read in frame from the first base. The germline V gene supplies CDR1 SGHVS and CDR2 FQNEAQ. V is shortened by 1 base, J by 15 bases, and the region joining them spans 10 bases. Libraries were made using the immunoSEQ multiplex PCR assay. For the multiplex PCR, a mixture combining 60 forward primers for TCR Vbeta segments and 13 reverse primers for TCR Jbeta segments was used. The CDR3 region of rearranged TCR beta genes was amplified from genomic DNA with a multiplex PCR assay. The Illumina HiSeq System was used to sequence the amplified TCR beta libraries as 87-base-pair reads. From the authors' description of their analysis: A later analysis counted some 74 million unique TCR beta chains across the 550 to 750 repertoires, and 9 million to 14 million of these chains were shared by at least two donors. Raw reads were error-corrected and collapsed into unique sequences by a nearest-neighbor algorithm in which closely related sequences were merged to remove PCR and sequencing errors. To assign V, D and J gene segments, CDR3 sequences were aligned to IMGT reference sequences. For a sequence to be retained, at least a six-nucleotide match to both a V gene segment and a J gene segment was required. A rearrangement counted as productive if the CDR3 had no stop codons and remained in frame with V and J, and every other rearrangement counted as non-productive. Following IMGT convention, CDR3 was defined as the stretch from the second conserved V-encoded cysteine up to the conserved J-encoded phenylalanine. In an earlier analysis of approximately 590 of the donors, sequences lacking an unambiguous match to a single V gene segment were excluded. An earlier analysis of several hundred of the donors called V segments functional above 56.7% productive rearrangements and segregating when the between-donor standard deviation exceeded 5%. A statistical classification framework was built to diagnose cytomegalovirus status from the catalog of TCR beta chain sequences. V and J gene assignment, in a later analysis, came from comparing TCR nucleotide sequences with IMGT/GENE-DB human TR gene sequences. In a later analysis, CDR3 sequences and most-parsimonious VDJ recombination scenarios were assigned using the TCRdist pipeline. In a later analysis, each TCR beta chain was defined by its CDR3 amino acid sequence together with its V-gene family, and reads lacking a unique V-gene family were excluded. As a way to deal with suspected cross-contamination and a sequencing artifact, a later analysis dropped under 600 nucleotide sequences that were highly shared and had low generation probability. A later analysis calculated a clonal expansion index for each public chain from normalized within-repertoire ranks of inferred template counts. In a later analysis, generation probabilities were computed with a VDJ recombination model fitted to out-of-frame rearrangements, and the resulting probabilities were checked against IGoR. In a later analysis, hypergeometric tests were used to score TCR-TCR, TCR-HLA and TCR-CMV co-occurrence, with a repertoire-size bias correction applied to TCR pairs. False discovery rates were estimated in a later analysis by permuting HLA or CMV assignments 20 times. A later analysis grouped co-occurring TCRs with DBSCAN, adding TCRdist sequence similarity when clustering within HLA-allele-positive subsets. For co-occurrence clustering, repertoires with fewer than 30,000 or more than 120,000 public chains were excluded, along with about five repertoires with anomalous nucleotide sharing. TCRdb stores this immuneACCESS table with in-frame sequences only. Part of the clones is absent; in the studies checked, under half of the shortfall reflects unresolved V genes, and no reason is known for the rest. V and J calls and clone size are those listed in that table; D and trimming were worked out from the DNA. The sample yields 150,000 or so clones; around 80% were counted once. Under 8% of the sample is taken by the ten largest.

The specimen sequenced was PBMCs. The receptor chain draws on TRBV7-8 and TRBJ1-6; the D gene assignment is ambiguous. The TCR comes from a man aged 45-60 years in good health and CMV-seropositive. The CDR3 here reads CASSLEQFNLHF. The DNA sequence reads TGTGCCAGCAGCTTAGAACAGTTCAACCTCCACTTT.